This TCR beta chain was observed in a study of CD4 and CD8 cells across lung adenocarcinoma regions. This clonotype has just one count. The junction departs from germline at one end; a sequencing error may be responsible. TCRdb recomputed calls from the PCR reads with MiXCR, one row per CDR3 protein. The sample includes more than 9,500 distinct CDR3 sequences, roughly 47% of them seen just once. Donors had localized lung adenocarcinoma, a non-small cell lung cancer. The germline gives CDR1 ENHRY, CDR2 SYGVKD. This CDR3 is 14 amino acids long. The V call is TRBV10-3, the J call TRBJ2-1; TRBD2 is a possible D gene (5 bases). The TCR comes from a male donor with lung adenocarcinoma. The CD4 and CD8 labels of this study may be unreliable. The source material was CD8+ T cells from the margin of a lung tumor. The CDR3 protein is CATGRGANTGELFF. The CDR3 nucleotides are TGTGCCACCGGACGGGGAGCGAACACCGGGGAGCTGTTCTTC.